This T cell receptor (beta chain) was obtained from a study of T cell changes during pregnancy in multiple sclerosis. With V trimmed by 0 bases and J by 10 bases, 2 bases remained unmatched. The CDR3 totals 15 residues. Germline CDR1 and CDR2: SGDLS and YYNGEE. The assay was immunoSEQ multiplex PCR, and TCRdb's table has in-frame clones only and misses some. Of about 60,000 clones in the sample, more than 80% were seen once. Sequences were derived from CD4+ T cells from peripheral blood mononuclear cells, sampled after pregnancy. The chain couples TRBV9 to TRBJ1-6; 12 nucleotides agree with TRBD1. This TCR was sampled from a female donor in good health, enrolled as a control in a pregnancy study. CDR3 in amino acids: CASSVVGTGGSPLHF. CDR3 DNA sequence: TGTGCCAGCAGCGTAGTAGGGACAGGGGGCTCACCCCTCCACTTT.